Listed below are T cell receptor beta chains from one sample, sequenced in a study of blood T cell repertoires in COVID-19. Some clones are missing from TCRdb's copy, which holds only in-frame ones; the method was immunoSEQ multiplex PCR. This table has 200,000 to 250,000 clones, around 90% appearing once. Sequencing used PBMCs or T cells enriched from blood (not recorded which). The receptors were sampled from a man aged 25-45 years who had recovered from COVID-19. Both conserved end residues are part of each CDR3. D genes are given only for firm matches. Clone size is given for some rows only: seen once, a few or many times, or a class if the clone is expanded.

TGTGCCAGTAGTACAGGAGGGAGCAATCAGCCCCAGCATTTT | CASSTGGSNQPQHF | TRBV19 | NA | NA | TRBJ1-5
TGTGCCAGCTCACCACCCCCCGAAGTGCAGGGGTACACTGAAGCTTTCTTT | CASSPPPEVQGYTEAFF | TRBV18 | NA | NA | TRBJ1-1
TGTGCCAGCAGTTACGGGGGAGCTACTAATGAAAAACTGTTTTTT | CASSYGGATNEKLFF | TRBV2 | NA | NA | TRBJ1-4
TGTGCCAGCAGCTTAAACGGGAACACTGAAGCTTTCTTT | CASSLNGNTEAFF | TRBV11-2 | NA | NA | TRBJ1-1
TGTGCCAGCAGTTTCTCCCGGACGACAGGGGTTGCTGAAGCTTTCTTT | CASSFSRTTGVAEAFF | TRBV28 | TRBD1 | NA | TRBJ1-1
TGTGCCAGCAGCCAGGGACTACAAAATTACGAGCAGTACTTC | CASSQGLQNYEQYF | TRBV7-8 | TRBD2 | NA | TRBJ2-7
TGTGCCAGTAGTATCTGGACTAGCGGGAGTTTCGACGAGCAGTACTTC | CASSIWTSGSFDEQYF | TRBV19 | TRBD2 | NA | TRBJ2-7
TGTGCCATCAGTCCAGGGGGCGGGTTGGGAACAGATACGCAGTATTTT | CAISPGGGLGTDTQYF | TRBV10-3 | TRBD1 | NA | TRBJ2-3
TGTGCCAGCAGTTCAACAGGGACAGATACGCAGTATTTT | CASSSTGTDTQYF | TRBV28 | NA | NA | TRBJ2-3
TGTGCCATCAGTGAGTCCGGAGCGTACGAGCAGTACTTC | CAISESGAYEQYF | TRBV10-3 | NA | once | TRBJ2-7
TGTGCCTGGGGGACATCTTCACCCCTCCACTTT | CAWGTSSPLHF | TRBV30 | NA | few | TRBJ1-6
TGTGCCAGCAGTTACTCGACAGGGAGGTCCTACAATGAGCAGTTCTTC | CASSYSTGRSYNEQFF | TRBV6-5 | NA | NA | TRBJ2-1
TGTGCCAGCTCACCCGGGGATCTACTCTATAATTCACCCCTCCACTTT | CASSPGDLLYNSPLHF | TRBV18 | NA | once | TRBJ1-6
TGTGCCTGGAGTGGGGGGCTAGGTCAGCCCCAGCATTTT | CAWSGGLGQPQHF | TRBV30 | NA | NA | TRBJ1-5
TGCGCCAGCAGCTTGGGCGGGACGGTCAATCAAGAGACCCAGTACTTC | CASSLGGTVNQETQYF | TRBV5-1 | NA | NA | TRBJ2-5
TGTGCCAGCAGCACCCGGGACAGGGACACAGATACGCAGTATTTT | CASSTRDRDTDTQYF | TRBV9 | TRBD1 | NA | TRBJ2-3
TGTGCCAGCAGCTTAGGGAGTAGCGGGGGCACAGATACGCAGTATTTT | CASSLGSSGGTDTQYF | TRBV7-9 | TRBD2 | NA | TRBJ2-3
TGTGCCAGCAGTTCCTCGGACGGACTCTACGAGCAGTACTTC | CASSSSDGLYEQYF | TRBV28 | NA | NA | TRBJ2-7
TGTGCCAGCAGCTTGGACAGGGGTTGGGACTATGGCTACACCTTC | CASSLDRGWDYGYTF | TRBV5-4 | TRBD1 | NA | TRBJ1-2
TGTGCCAGCAGCCAAGCGGCTAGCGGGGGCGGTGAGCAGTACTTC | CASSQAASGGGEQYF | TRBV3-1/TRBV3-2 | TRBD2 | NA | TRBJ2-7
TGCGCCAGCAGCCCGGGACTGGGGGGATACGAGCAGTACTTC | CASSPGLGGYEQYF | TRBV5-1 | NA | NA | TRBJ2-7
TGTGCCAGCTCGGGTCGACAGGGGGCTTCCTACGAGCAGTACTTC | CASSGRQGASYEQYF | TRBV18 | TRBD1 | NA | TRBJ2-7
TGTGCCAGCAATTACAGGGGCTCCGGCACAGATACGCAGTATTTT | CASNYRGSGTDTQYF | TRBV2 | TRBD1 | NA | TRBJ2-3
TGTGCCAGCAGCTTAGAGGGGGCGCCGGGCTACACCTTC | CASSLEGAPGYTF | TRBV7-9 | TRBD1 | NA | TRBJ1-2
TGTGCCAGCTCCCAAACCCGGATTAGTTACGGGAGGGCGTCCTACGAGCAGTACTTC | CASSQTRISYGRASYEQYF | TRBV2 | TRBD2 | NA | TRBJ2-7
TGTGCCAGCTCCCGGAGGGGGGGAGGTACTGAAGCTTTCTTT | CASSRRGGGTEAFF | TRBV18 | NA | NA | TRBJ1-1
TGTGCCAGCAGCCAAGATCCCTCGGGTATCGGAAACACCATATATTTT | CASSQDPSGIGNTIYF | TRBV4-2 | NA | NA | TRBJ1-3
TGTGCCTGGAGTGCAGGGCTGGGGGCGGCTAACTATGGCTACACCTTC | CAWSAGLGAANYGYTF | TRBV30 | NA | few | TRBJ1-2
TGTGCCAGTACTCCTCGGGGTGTGGCCACTGAAGCTTTCTTT | CASTPRGVATEAFF | TRBV19 | NA | NA | TRBJ1-1